There are a few counts of the clone carrying this T cell receptor beta chain. Its antigen is not identified. The data originate from a study of beta chain features in type 1 diabetes. Sorted populations were all over 95% pure. The CDR3 is made up of 15 amino acids. V lost 4 bases to trimming and J lost 8 bases; unmatched junction nucleotides: 13. In germline, CDR1 is SGHVS, CDR2 FQNEAQ. The whole isolated RNA underwent reverse transcription, so sequencing captured expressed TCRB transcripts. The assay was immunoSEQ multiplex PCR, and TCRdb's table has in-frame clones only and misses some. The sample shows about 180,000 clones, 10% to 15% of them seen only once. Points from the study as a whole: Reduced insertions and increased deletions marked VDJ junctions in type 1 diabetes patients. TCRB rearrangement may or may not be influenced by HLA type; here this remained unresolved.

Input material: central memory CD4+ T cells from blood. The chain uses TRBV7-8 and TRBJ1-2, with TRBD1 identical over 7 bases. This receptor was identified in a woman under 30 in good health. CDR3: CASSSLYRGVGGYTF. The CDR3, as DNA: TGTGCCAGCAGCTCCCTCTACAGGGGCGTGGGCGGCTACACCTTC.